The clone carrying this TCR beta chain was seen only a few times. The antigen is unknown. The sample belongs to a study of T-cell reconstitution after alpha-beta-depleted transplantation in children. This CDR3 has 13 amino acids. With 4 bases removed from V and 7 bases from J, the gap between germline ends came to 11 bases. Construction of the TCRbeta library involved unique molecular identifiers. One entry per CDR3 protein results from TCRdb running MiXCR on the PCR reads. The repertoire has 250,000 to 400,000 distinct CDR3 sequences, over 20% of them found once; the top ten carry roughly 11%. Study-level findings and limits: High day-60 TCRbeta diversity in some patients came from surviving recipient T cells and thymic progenitors. Several hundred rapidly expanded clones from non-depleted graft cells reportedly supplied alpha-beta T cells about two months post-transplant.

This TCR was sampled from a male patient younger than 18 who had a stem cell transplant for acute lymphoblastic leukemia, so the T cells may come from the graft donor. The sequenced sample was PBMCs, mostly from graft donor cells, obtained 180 days after TCRalphabeta/CD19-depleted stem cell transplant. The chain is built from TRBV12-3 or TRBV12-4 and TRBJ1-5; no firm D call. The CDR3: CASSSGRIQPQHF. As DNA, the CDR3 is TGTGCCAGCAGTTCAGGCAGGATCCAGCCCCAGCATTTT.